This TCR beta chain was sequenced in a study of shared clonotypes between healthy human individuals. This clone was seen once. Naive CD8 cells comprised CD45RO-negative, CCR7-positively selected cells, excluding terminally differentiated effector memory CD45RA+ cells. Only Caucasian adults living in Nashville, Tennessee served as donors. The assay was immunoSEQ multiplex PCR, and TCRdb's table has in-frame clones only and misses some. The table lists fewer than 1 million clones, around 96% of them singletons. Sequencing was carried out using naive CD8+ T cells sorted from blood. The clonotype comes from a young man in good health.

In nucleotides, the CDR3 is TGTGCCAGCAGTTTCCGCTACGGCGGGGAGCAGTACTTC. It encodes CASSFRYGGEQYF. V and J are TRBV28 and TRBJ2-7, with D possibly being TRBD2 (5 bases). The CDR3 spans 13 residues. CDR1 and CDR2 from the germline V gene are MDHEN and SYDVKM. Deletions cut 3 bases from V and 7 bases from J, with 13 bases between. Variable domain in full (rest from reference TRBV28 and TRBJ2-7): DVKVTQSSRYLVKRTGEKVFLECVQDMDHENMFWYRQDPGLGLRLIYFSYDVKMKEKGDIPEGYSVSREKKERFSLILESASTNQTSMYLCASSFRYGGEQYFGPGTRLTVT.